These 3 T cell receptor beta chains were all obtained from the same sample, sequenced in a study of cytomegalovirus exposure and HLA in healthy donors. A multiplex PCR was run with 60 Vbeta primers and 13 Jbeta primers. Sequencing was performed with immunoSEQ multiplex PCR; in TCRdb, only in-frame clones are kept and a portion is missing. The top ten hold 3% to 3.5% of the sample, which has under 100,000 clones, around 77% seen once. The material sequenced was PBMCs. Receptor source: a man in his forties or fifties in good health and CMV-seronegative.

The chain recombines TRBV7-2 with TRBJ2-5, with 10 bases identical to TRBD2. The CDR3 is 13 residues long. The germline V gene encodes CDR1 SGHTA and CDR2 FQGNSA. Trimming took 6 bases from V and 11 from J; bases not matched to a gene: 9. The CDR3 sequence is CASSLAGVSEQYF. CDR3 DNA: TGTGCCAGCAGTCTAGCGGGGGTTAGTGAGCAGTACTTC. The entire variable domain, with the rest obtained from reference TRBV7-2 and TRBJ2-5, is as follows: GAGVSQSPSNKVTEKGKDVELRCDPISGHTALYWYRQSLGQGLEFLIYFQGNSAPDKSGLPSDRFSAERTGGSVSTLTIQRTQQEDSAVYLCASSLAGVSEQYFGPGTRLLVL.

This chain connects TRBV19 to TRBJ2-5, with D hard to call. Deletions cut 3 bases from V and 5 bases from J, with 19 bases between. Germline V lookup: CDR1 LNHDA, CDR2 SQIVND (reference sequence). This CDR3 region has 16 residues. The CDR3 nucleotides read TGTGCCAGTAGTATTGGCGGCCGTACTTCTGGTGAGACCCAGTACTTC. This sequence encodes CASSIGGRTSGETQYF.

The V and J genes are TRBV28 and TRBJ1-5, with a tentative D call TRBD1 (5 bases). V was pared by 5 bases and J by 5 bases, with 16 bases between. CDR3 length: 15 amino acids. Germline loops: CDR1 MDHEN, CDR2 SYDVKM. For the CDR3, the DNA is TGTGCCAGCAGTGGCAGACAGCAATCGCATCAGCCCCAGCATTTT. Encoded protein: CASSGRQQSHQPQHF.